This TCR beta chain was sequenced for a study of OX40 agonist ivuxolimab in advanced cancers. The data were produced by immunoSEQ multiplex PCR, yet TCRdb's version contains in-frame clones alone and is incomplete. The repertoire consists of about 42,000 clones, with about 86% occurring once and the leading ten covering 20% to 25%. The germline CDR1 and CDR2 sequences are SEHNR and FQNEAQ (reference sequence). The J segment lost 1 base and the V segment lost 1 base, leaving 11 bases of the junction unmatched. The CDR3 runs 18 residues. Overall study results and limits: The antigens recognized by the expanded peripheral T cells, that is their antigen specificity, were not determined. Fewer expanded clones were found on average in CD4+ than in CD8+ T cells.

This clone was recorded a few times. The target antigen is unknown. The sequencing here drew on CD4+ or CD8+ T cells sorted from blood, taken in a trial of the OX40 agonist ivuxolimab. The TCR sequence derives from an adult with an advanced solid tumor such as melanoma, head and neck, liver or kidney cancer. The V and J genes are TRBV7-9 and TRBJ2-3, with TRBD2 matching 7 bases. For the CDR3, the DNA is TGTGCCAGCAGCTTAGACACCGGGGGGTCTGCTGGCACAGATACGCAGTATTTT. This codes for CASSLDTGGSAGTDTQYF.